This T cell receptor (beta chain) was found in a study of blood T cells in healthy people across ages. Isolated PBMCs totaled at least 6 million in each sample. This clonotype was counted only a few times. It was with a sample-barcoded 5' primer and a J-beta primer mix that a second PCR of roughly 7 to 11 cycles was run. Using its own MiXCR run on the 5' RACE reads, TCRdb lists one record per CDR3 protein. The table lists 630,000 or so distinct CDR3 sequences, about a third of them singletons, with about 16% in the top ten. Trimming took off 1 base at V and 9 bases at J, with 13 bases between the two ends. There are 14 residues in the CDR3. CDR1 and CDR2 (germline): LNHDA, SQIVND (reference sequence).

The sequence derives from a woman of 80 years or more in good health. The material sequenced was blood. V usage is TRBV19 and J usage is TRBJ1-5; D is uncertain. CDR3 in amino acids: CASSIGKGVTPQHF. CDR3 sequence (DNA): TGTGCCAGTAGTATAGGCAAGGGTGTGACGCCCCAGCATTTT.